What follows describes a single T cell receptor (beta chain). These data originate in a study of blood T cell repertoires in COVID-19. Study context: The United States, Italy and Spain supplied acute and convalescent COVID-19 samples. The analysed material was cDNA or gDNA that came from T cells, B-cell-depleted T cells, or PBMCs.

Authors' analysis steps: Cell counts per sample came from amplifying reference gene primers. Clones were read by immunoSEQ multiplex PCR, and TCRdb kept only the in-frame ones, dropping some. V, J and clone size derive from that table, while D and trimming were established from the DNA sequence. The sample lists 140,000 or so clones, 85% to 90% seen once, with 2.5% to 3.5% in the top ten. This CDR3 spans 13 amino acids. V lost 7 bases and J lost 7; bases outside the gene matches: 6. The germline V gene encodes CDR1 SNHLY and CDR2 FYNNEI. The rearrangement links TRBV2 to TRBJ2-3; 9 bases map to TRBD2. The sample comprised peripheral blood. This TCR derives from an older woman with active COVID-19. The DNA for the CDR3 is TGTGCCAGCATGCGGGAGGGCATGCATACGCAGTATTTT. Translated: CASMREGMHTQYF. The full variable domain, rest sourced from reference TRBV2 and TRBJ2-3, is EPEVTQTPSHQVTQMGQEVILRCVPISNHLYFYWYRQILGQKVEFLVSFYNNEISEKSEIFDDQFSVERPDGSNFTLKIRSTKLEDSAMYFCASMREGMHTQYFGPGTRLTVL.